This record looks at one T cell receptor beta chain sequence and its context. Its antigen is undetermined. The record originates from a study of T cells in localized non-small cell lung cancer. Overall study findings and caveats: When the top 100 tumor clones were examined, a median around 58 of them also appeared in the adjacent lung, which was paired and uninvolved. Maximal T cell clonality occurred in uninvolved adjacent lung, with tumor ranking below it. Elevated circulating T cell density in blood was associated with longer overall survival.

The CDR3 length is 14 residues. Germline values: CDR1 GTSNPN, CDR2 SVGIG (reference sequence). The ends were cut back, 5 bases at V and 0 bases at J, with 10 bases in the middle. Using immunoSEQ multiplex PCR, the repertoire was profiled, and TCRdb retains in-frame clones only, with some absent. This table has under 2,000 clones, approximately 35% appearing once. This material consisted of lung tumor tissue, taken before any cancer treatment. This TCR derives from a female donor aged 60 or older with stage II squamous cell lung carcinoma. This chain connects TRBV30 to TRBJ1-4; D not resolved. The CDR3 loop reads CAWGGGSTNEKLFF. The CDR3 DNA reads as TGTGCCTGGGGCGGTGGTTCAACTAATGAAAAACTGTTTTTT.